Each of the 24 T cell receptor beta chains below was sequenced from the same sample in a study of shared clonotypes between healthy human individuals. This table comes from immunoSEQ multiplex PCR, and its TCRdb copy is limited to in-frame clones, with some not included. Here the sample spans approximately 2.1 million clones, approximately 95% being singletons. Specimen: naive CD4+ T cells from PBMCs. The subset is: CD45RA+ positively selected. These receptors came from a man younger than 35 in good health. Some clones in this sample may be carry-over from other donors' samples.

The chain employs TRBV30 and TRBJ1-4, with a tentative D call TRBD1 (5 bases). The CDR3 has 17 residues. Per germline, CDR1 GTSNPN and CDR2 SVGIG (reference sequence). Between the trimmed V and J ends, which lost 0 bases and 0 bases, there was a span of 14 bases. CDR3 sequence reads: CAWSVGHGIATNEKLFF. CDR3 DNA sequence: TGTGCCTGGAGTGTAGGACATGGTATTGCAACTAATGAAAAACTGTTTTTT.

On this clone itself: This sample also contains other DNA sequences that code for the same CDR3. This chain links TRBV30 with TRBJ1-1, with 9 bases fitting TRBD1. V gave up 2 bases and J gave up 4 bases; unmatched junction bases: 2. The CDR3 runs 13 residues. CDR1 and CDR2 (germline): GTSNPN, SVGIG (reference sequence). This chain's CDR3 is CAWSPDRGTEAFF. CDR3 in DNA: TGTGCCTGGAGTCCGGACAGGGGCACTGAAGCTTTCTTT.

The CDR3 nucleotides are TGTGCCACAAAGGACAGCAACTCTGGAAACACCATATATTTT. Protein: CATKDSNSGNTIYF. The rearrangement links TRBV2 to TRBJ1-3, with D tentatively TRBD1 (6 bases). Trimming took 10 bases from V and 0 from J, leaving 13 bases between them. Germline CDR1 and CDR2: SNHLY and FYNNEI. The CDR3 loop spans 14 amino acids.

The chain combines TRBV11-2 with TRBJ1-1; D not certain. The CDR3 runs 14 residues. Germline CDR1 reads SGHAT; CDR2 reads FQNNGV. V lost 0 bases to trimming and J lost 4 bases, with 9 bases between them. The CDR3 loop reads CASSLEYRGTEAFF. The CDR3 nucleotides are TGTGCCAGCAGCTTAGAGTACCGGGGCACTGAAGCTTTCTTT.

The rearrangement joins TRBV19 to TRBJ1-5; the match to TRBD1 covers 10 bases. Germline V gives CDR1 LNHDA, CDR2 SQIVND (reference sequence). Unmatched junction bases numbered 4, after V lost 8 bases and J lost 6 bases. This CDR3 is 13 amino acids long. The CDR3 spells CASRQGALQPQHF. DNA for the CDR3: TGTGCCAGTCGACAGGGGGCTCTTCAGCCCCAGCATTTT.

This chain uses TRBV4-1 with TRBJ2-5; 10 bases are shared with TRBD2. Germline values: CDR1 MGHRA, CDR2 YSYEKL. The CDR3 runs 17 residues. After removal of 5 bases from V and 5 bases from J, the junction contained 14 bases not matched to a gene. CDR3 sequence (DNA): TGCGCCAGCAGCGAAATGACCCGAGCGGGAGGGCGGGAGACCCAGTACTTC. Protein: CASSEMTRAGGRETQYF.

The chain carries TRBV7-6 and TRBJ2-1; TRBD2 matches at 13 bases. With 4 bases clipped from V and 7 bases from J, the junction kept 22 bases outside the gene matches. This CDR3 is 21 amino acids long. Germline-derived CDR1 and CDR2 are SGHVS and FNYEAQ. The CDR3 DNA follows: TGTGCCAGCAGCTACGGACTAGCGGGAGAGGGTTTGAGGGGACCAGGGAATGAGCAGTTCTTC. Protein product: CASSYGLAGEGLRGPGNEQFF.

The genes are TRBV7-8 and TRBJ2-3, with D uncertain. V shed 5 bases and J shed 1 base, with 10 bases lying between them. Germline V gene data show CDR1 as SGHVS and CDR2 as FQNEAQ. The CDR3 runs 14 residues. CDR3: CASSPVWGTDTQYF. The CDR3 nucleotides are TGTGCCAGCAGCCCGGTCTGGGGCACAGATACGCAGTATTTT. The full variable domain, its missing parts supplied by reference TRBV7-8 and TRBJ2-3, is GAGVSQSPRYKVAKRGQDVALRCDPISGHVSLFWYQQALGQGPEFLTYFQNEAQLDKSGLPSDRFFAERPEGSVSTLKIQRTQQEDSAVYLCASSPVWGTDTQYFGPGTRLTVL.

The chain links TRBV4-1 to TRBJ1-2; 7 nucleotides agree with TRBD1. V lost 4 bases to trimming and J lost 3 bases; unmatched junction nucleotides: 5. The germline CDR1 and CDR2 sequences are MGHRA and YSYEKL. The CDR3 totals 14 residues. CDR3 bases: TGCGCCAGCAGCCCGGGCGACAGGGACTATGGCTACACCTTC. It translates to CASSPGDRDYGYTF.

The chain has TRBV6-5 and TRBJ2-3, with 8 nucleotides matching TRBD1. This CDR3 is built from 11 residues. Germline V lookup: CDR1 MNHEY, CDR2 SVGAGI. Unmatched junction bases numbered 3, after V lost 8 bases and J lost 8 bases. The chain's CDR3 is CASGQGGTQYF. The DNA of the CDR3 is TGTGCCAGCGGACAGGGCGGTACGCAGTATTTT.

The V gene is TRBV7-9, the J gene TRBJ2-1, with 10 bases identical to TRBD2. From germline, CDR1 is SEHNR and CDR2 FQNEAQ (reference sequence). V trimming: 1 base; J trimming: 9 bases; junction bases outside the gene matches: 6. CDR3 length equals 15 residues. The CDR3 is CASSLGAGGGGEQFF. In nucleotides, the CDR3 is TGTGCCAGCAGCTTAGGAGCGGGAGGGGGAGGTGAGCAGTTCTTC.

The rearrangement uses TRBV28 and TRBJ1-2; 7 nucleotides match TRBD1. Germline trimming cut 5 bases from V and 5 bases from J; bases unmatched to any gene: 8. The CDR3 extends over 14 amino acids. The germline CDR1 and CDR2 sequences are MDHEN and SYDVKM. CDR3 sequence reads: CASSEQGPAYGYTF. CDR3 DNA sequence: TGTGCCAGCAGTGAACAGGGGCCTGCGTATGGCTACACCTTC.

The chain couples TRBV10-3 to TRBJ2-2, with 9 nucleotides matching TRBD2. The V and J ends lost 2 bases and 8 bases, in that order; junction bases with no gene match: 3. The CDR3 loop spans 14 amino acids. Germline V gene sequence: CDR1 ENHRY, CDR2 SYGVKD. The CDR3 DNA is TGTGCCATCAGTGAGCTAGCGGGAACTGGGGAGCTGTTTTTT. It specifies CAISELAGTGELFF.

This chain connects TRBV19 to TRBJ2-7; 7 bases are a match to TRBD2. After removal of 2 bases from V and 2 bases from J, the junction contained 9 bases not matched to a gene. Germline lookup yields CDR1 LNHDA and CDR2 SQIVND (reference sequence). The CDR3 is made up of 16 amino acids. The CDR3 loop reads CASSIRVAGRTYEQYF. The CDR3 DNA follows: TGTGCCAGTAGTATAAGAGTAGCGGGTCGCACCTACGAGCAGTACTTC.

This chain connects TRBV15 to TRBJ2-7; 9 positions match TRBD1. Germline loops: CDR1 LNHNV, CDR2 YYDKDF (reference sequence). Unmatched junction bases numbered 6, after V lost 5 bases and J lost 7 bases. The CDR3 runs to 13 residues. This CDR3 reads CATSRDRVGEQYF. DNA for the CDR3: TGTGCCACCAGCCGGGACAGGGTAGGAGAGCAGTACTTC.

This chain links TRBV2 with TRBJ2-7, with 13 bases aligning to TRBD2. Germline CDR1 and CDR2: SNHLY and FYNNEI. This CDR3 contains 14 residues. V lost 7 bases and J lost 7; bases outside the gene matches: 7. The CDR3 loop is CASTLGLAGREQYF. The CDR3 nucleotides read TGTGCCAGCACCCTGGGACTAGCGGGAAGGGAGCAGTACTTC. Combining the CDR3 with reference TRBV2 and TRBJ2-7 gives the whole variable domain EPEVTQTPSHQVTQMGQEVILRCVPISNHLYFYWYRQILGQKVEFLVSFYNNEISEKSEIFDDQFSVERPDGSNFTLKIRSTKLEDSAMYFCASTLGLAGREQYFGPGTRLTVT.

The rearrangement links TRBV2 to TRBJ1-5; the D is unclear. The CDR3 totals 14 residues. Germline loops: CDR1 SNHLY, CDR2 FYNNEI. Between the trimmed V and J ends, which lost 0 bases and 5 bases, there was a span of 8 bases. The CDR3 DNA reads TGTGCCAGCAGTGAAGCACTGCAATATCAGCCCCAGCATTTT. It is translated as CASSEALQYQPQHF.

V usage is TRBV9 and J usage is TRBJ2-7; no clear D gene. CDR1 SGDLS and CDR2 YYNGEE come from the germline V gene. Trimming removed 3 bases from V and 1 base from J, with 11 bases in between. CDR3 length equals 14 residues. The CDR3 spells CASSERTSSYEQYF. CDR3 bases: TGTGCCAGCAGCGAGAGGACCTCATCCTACGAGCAGTACTTC. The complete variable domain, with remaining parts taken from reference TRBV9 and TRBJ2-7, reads DSGVTQTPKHLITATGQRVTLRCSPRSGDLSVYWYQQSLDQGLQFLIQYYNGEERAKGNILERFSAQQFPDLHSELNLSSLELGDSALYFCASSERTSSYEQYFGPGTRLTVT.

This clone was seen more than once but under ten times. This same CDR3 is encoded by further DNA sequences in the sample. CDR3 residues: CASSLAETQYF. CDR3 DNA sequence: TGTGCCAGCAGCTTAGCAGAGACCCAGTACTTC. V gene TRBV7-9 combines with J gene TRBJ2-5; D is unresolved. The V gene lost 0 bases and the J gene lost 4 bases, with 0 bases spanning the gap. This CDR3 region has 11 residues. Germline CDR1 SEHNR, CDR2 FQNEAQ (reference sequence).

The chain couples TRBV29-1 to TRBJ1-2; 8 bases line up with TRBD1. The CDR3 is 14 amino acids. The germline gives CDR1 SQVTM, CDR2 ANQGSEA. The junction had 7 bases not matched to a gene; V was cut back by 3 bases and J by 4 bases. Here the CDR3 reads CSVEFQGAPYGYTF. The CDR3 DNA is TGCAGCGTTGAGTTTCAGGGGGCACCCTATGGCTACACCTTC.

CDR3 loop: CASSLGLAESSYNEQFF. CDR3 DNA: TGTGCCAGCAGCTTAGGACTAGCGGAGAGCTCCTACAATGAGCAGTTCTTC. The V and J genes are TRBV7-3 and TRBJ2-1, with TRBD2 matching 10 bases. The CDR3 sequence is 17 residues long. Germline CDR1 is SGHTA and CDR2 is FQGTGA. V gave up 2 bases and J gave up 0 bases; unmatched junction bases: 4.

DNA of the CDR3: TGTGCCAGCAGCTACCCCGCCCGGGGGGCGGGAGTATCAAATGAGCAGTTCTTC. Residues: CASSYPARGAGVSNEQFF. This chain joins TRBV7-2 and TRBJ2-1, with D possibly being TRBD2 (7 bases). The CDR3 contains 18 residues. V lost 4 bases to trimming and J lost 7 bases, with 26 bases between them. CDR1 and CDR2 (germline): SGHTA, FQGNSA.

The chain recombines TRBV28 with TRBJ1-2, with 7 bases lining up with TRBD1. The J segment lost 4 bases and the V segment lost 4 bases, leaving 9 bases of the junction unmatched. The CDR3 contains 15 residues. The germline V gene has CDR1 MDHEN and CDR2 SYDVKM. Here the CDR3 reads CASSSLRQGAYGYTF. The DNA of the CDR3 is TGTGCCAGCAGTTCCCTCAGACAGGGCGCCTATGGCTACACCTTC.

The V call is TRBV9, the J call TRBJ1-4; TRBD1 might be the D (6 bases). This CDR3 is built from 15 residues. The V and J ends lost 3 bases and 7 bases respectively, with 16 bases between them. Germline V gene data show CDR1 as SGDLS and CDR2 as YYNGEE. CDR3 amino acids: CASSARDNSGEKLFF. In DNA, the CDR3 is TGTGCCAGCAGCGCCCGGGACAATAGCGGTGAAAAACTGTTTTTT.